This T cell receptor beta chain appears in the sequencing data of a study of patients and donors after allogeneic stem cell transplantation. Per germline, CDR1 SGHDN and CDR2 FVKESK. CDR3 length equals 15 residues. V was clipped by 4 bases and J by 7 bases; unmatched bases: 12. TCRdb redid the calling of the RT-PCR reads with MiXCR, one entry per CDR3 protein. The table lists about 230,000 distinct CDR3 sequences, roughly 14% of them singletons. This clonotype has just a few counts. Sequenced sample: blood, either unsorted or a sorted T cell fraction (not recorded which). The chain recombines TRBV14 with TRBJ1-2; 7 positions agree with TRBD1. The receptor was derived from a human donor who was either an allogeneic HSCT recipient or a stem cell or donor lymphocyte infusion donor (not recorded which). It is not recorded whose cells these are; they may come from a transplant donor. CDR3: CASSLSWDSASGYTF. The DNA for the CDR3 is TGTGCCAGCAGCCTGAGTTGGGACAGCGCGTCTGGCTACACCTTC.